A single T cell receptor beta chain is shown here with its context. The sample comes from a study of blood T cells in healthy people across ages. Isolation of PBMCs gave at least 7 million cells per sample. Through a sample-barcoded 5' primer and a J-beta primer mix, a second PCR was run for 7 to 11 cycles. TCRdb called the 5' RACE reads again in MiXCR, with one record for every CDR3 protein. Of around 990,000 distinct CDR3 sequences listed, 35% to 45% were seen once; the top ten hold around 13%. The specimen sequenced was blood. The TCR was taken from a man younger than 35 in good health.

As DNA, the CDR3 is TGTGCCAGCAGTGAAGGACAGGGTCGTGAAAAACTGTTTTTT. Amino acid sequence: CASSEGQGREKLFF. This chain joins TRBV2 and TRBJ1-4; TRBD1 agrees at 7 bases. There are 14 residues in the CDR3. The germline V gene encodes CDR1 SNHLY and CDR2 FYNNEI. V shed 1 base and J 7 bases; nucleotides not matched to a gene: 3.